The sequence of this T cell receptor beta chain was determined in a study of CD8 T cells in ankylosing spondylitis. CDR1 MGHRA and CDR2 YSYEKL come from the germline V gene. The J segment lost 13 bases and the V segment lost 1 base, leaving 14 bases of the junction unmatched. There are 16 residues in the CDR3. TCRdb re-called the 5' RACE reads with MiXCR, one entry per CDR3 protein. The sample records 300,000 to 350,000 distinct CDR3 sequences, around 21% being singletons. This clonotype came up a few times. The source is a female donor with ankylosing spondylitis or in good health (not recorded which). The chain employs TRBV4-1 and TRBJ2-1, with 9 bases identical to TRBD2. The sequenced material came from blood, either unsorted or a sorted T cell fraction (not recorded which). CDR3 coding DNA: TGCGCCAGCAGCCAAGGTAGGGCTAGCGGGAAGCTCCTTCAGTTCTTC. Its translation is CASSQGRASGKLLQFF.